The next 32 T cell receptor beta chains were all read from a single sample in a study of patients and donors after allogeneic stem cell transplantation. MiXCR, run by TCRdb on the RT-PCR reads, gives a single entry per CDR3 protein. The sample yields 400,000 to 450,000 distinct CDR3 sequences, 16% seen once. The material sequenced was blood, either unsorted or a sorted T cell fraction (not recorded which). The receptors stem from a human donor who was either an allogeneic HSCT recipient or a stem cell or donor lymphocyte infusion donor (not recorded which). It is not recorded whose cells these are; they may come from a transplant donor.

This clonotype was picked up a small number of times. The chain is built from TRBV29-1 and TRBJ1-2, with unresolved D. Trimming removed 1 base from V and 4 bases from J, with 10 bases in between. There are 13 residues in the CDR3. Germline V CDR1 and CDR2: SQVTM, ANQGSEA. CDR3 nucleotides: TGCAGCGTTGAAGGGGGAAAGAGCTATGGCTACACCTTC. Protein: CSVEGGKSYGYTF. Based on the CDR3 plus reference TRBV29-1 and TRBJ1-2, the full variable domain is SAVISQKPSRDICQRGTSLTIQCQVDSQVTMMFWYRQQPGQSLTLIATANQGSEATYESGFVIDKFPISRPNLTFSTLTVSNMSPEDSSIYLCSVEGGKSYGYTFGSGTRLTVV.

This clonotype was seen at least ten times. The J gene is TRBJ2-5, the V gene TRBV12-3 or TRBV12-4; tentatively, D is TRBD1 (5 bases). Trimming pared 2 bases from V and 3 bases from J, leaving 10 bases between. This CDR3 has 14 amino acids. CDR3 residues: CASSLTGWEETQYF. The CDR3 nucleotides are TGTGCCAGCAGTTTAACAGGCTGGGAAGAGACCCAGTACTTC.

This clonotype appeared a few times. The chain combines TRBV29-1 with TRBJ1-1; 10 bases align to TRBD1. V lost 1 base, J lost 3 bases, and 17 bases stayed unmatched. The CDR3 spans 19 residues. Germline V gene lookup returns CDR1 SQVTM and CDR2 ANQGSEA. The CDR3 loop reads CSVEVGDRGYLNRDTEAFF. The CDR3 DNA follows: TGCAGCGTTGAAGTCGGGGACAGGGGCTATTTAAATAGGGACACTGAAGCTTTCTTT.

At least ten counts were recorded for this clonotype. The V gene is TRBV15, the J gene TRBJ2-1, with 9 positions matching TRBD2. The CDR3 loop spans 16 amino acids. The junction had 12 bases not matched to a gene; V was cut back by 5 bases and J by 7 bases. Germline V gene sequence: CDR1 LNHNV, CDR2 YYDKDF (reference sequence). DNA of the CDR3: TGTGCCACCAGCGGAACCCTAGCGGGACAAGGGAATGAGCAGTTCTTC. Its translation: CATSGTLAGQGNEQFF.

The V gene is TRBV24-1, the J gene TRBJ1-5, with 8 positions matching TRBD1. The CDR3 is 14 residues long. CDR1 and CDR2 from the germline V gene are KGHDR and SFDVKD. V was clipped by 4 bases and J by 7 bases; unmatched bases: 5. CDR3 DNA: TGTGCCACCAGTGACCCGACAGGGGACCAGCCCCAGCATTTT. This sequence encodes CATSDPTGDQPQHF.

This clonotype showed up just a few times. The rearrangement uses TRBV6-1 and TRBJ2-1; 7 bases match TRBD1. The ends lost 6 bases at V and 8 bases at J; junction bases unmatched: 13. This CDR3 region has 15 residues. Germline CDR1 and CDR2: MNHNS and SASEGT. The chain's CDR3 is CASRTGTVSNDEQFF. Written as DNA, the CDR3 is TGTGCCAGCAGGACCGGGACAGTATCCAATGATGAGCAGTTCTTC.

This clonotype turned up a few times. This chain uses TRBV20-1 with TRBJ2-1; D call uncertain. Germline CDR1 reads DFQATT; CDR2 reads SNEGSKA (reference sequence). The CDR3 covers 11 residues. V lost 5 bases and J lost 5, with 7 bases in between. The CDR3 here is CSAGRNNEQFF. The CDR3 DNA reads TGCAGTGCTGGAAGAAACAATGAGCAGTTCTTC.

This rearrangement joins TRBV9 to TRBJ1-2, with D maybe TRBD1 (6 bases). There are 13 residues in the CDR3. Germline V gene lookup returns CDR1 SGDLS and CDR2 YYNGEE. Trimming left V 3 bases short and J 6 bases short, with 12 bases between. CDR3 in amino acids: CASSAPGDHGYTF. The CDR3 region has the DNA TGTGCCAGCAGCGCCCCAGGGGACCATGGCTACACCTTC.

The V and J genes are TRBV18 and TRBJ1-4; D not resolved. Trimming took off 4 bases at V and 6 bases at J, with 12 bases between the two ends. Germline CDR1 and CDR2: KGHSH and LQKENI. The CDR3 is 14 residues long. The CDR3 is CASSRSRPDEKLFF. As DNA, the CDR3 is TGTGCCAGCTCACGGAGTCGCCCGGATGAAAAACTGTTTTTT.

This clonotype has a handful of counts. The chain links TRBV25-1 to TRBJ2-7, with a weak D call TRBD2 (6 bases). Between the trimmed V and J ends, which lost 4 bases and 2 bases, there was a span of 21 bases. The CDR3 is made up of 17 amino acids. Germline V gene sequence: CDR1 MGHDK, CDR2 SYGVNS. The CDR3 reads CASSAPIGGLGAYEQYF. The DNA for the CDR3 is TGTGCCAGCAGTGCCCCAATTGGGGGGTTAGGGGCCTACGAGCAGTACTTC.

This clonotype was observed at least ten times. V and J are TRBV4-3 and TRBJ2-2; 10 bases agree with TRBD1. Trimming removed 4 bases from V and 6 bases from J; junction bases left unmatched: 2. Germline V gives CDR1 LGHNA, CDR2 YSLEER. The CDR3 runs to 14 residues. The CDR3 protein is CASSRGQGAGELFF. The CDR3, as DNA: TGCGCCAGCAGCCGCGGACAGGGGGCCGGGGAGCTGTTTTTT.

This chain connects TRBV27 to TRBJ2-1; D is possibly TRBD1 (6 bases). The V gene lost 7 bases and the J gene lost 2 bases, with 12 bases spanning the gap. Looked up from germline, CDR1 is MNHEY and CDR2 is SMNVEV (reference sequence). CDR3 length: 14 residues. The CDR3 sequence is CASTRGSAYNEQFF. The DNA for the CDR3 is TGTGCCAGCACCAGGGGTTCGGCCTACAATGAGCAGTTCTTC.

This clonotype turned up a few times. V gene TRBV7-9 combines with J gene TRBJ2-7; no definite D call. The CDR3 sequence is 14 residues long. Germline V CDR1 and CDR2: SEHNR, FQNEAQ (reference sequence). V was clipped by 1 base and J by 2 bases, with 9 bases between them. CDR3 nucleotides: TGTGCCAGCAGCTTAGGACTCTCACCCTACGAGCAGTACTTC. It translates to CASSLGLSPYEQYF.

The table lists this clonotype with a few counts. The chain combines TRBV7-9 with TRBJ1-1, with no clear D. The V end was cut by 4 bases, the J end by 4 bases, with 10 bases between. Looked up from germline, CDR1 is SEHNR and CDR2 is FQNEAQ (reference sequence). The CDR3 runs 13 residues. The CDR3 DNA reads TGTGCCAGCAGCTCCCCGATGGGCACTGAAGCTTTCTTT. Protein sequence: CASSSPMGTEAFF.

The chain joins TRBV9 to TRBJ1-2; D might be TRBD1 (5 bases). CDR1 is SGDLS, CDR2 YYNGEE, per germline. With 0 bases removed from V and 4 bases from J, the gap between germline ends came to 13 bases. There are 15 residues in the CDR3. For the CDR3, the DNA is TGTGCCAGCAGCGTAGAAGAGACAGCTCTCTATGGCTACACCTTC. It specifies CASSVEETALYGYTF.

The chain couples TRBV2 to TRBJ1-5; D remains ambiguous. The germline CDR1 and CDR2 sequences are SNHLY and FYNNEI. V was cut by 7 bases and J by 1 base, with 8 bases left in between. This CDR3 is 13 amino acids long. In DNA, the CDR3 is TGTGCCAGCAATCCCAAAAGCAATCAGCCCCAGCATTTT. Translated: CASNPKSNQPQHF.

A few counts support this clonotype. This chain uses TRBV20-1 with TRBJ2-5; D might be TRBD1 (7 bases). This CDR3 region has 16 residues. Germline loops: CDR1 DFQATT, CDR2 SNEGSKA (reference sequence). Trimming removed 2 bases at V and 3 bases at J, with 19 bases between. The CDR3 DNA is TGCAGTGCTAGAACGGGACCCAGGGGGGCGGAAGAGACCCAGTACTTC. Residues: CSARTGPRGAEETQYF.

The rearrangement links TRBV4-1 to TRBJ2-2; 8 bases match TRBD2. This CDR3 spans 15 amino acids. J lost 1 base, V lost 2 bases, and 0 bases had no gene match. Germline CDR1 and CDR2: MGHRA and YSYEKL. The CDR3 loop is CASSQRGGNTGELFF. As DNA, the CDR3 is TGCGCCAGCAGCCAACGGGGGGGGAACACCGGGGAGCTGTTTTTT.

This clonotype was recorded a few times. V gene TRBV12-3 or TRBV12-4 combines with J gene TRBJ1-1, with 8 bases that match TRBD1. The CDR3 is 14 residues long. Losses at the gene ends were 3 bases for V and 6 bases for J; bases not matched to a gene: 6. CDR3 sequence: CASSLRQGASEAFF. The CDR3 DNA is TGTGCCAGCAGTTTGCGGCAGGGGGCGTCTGAAGCTTTCTTT.

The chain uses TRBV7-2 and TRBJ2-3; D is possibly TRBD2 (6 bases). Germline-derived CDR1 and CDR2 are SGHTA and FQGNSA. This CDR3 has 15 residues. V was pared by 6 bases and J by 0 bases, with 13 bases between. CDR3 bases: TGTGCCAGCAGGCGCGGGACTTTTAGCACAGATACGCAGTATTTT. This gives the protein CASRRGTFSTDTQYF.

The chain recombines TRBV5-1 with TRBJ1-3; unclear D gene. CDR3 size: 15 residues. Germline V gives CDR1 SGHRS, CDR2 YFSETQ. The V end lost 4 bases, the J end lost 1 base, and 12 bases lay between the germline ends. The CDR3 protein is CASSPGRESGNTIYF. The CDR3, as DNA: TGCGCCAGCAGCCCCGGACGGGAATCTGGAAACACCATATATTTT.

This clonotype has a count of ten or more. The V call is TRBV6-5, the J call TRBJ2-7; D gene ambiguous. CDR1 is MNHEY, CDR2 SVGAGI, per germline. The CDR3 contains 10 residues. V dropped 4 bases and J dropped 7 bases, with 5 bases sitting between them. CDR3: CASSWPEQYF. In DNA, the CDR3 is TGTGCCAGCAGTTGGCCAGAGCAGTACTTC.

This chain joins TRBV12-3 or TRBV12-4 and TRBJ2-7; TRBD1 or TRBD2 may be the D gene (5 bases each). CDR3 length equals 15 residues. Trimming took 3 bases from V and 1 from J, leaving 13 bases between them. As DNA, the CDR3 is TGTGCCAGCAGTTTTACACCTGAGGGGTCCTACGAGCAGTACTTC. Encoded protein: CASSFTPEGSYEQYF.

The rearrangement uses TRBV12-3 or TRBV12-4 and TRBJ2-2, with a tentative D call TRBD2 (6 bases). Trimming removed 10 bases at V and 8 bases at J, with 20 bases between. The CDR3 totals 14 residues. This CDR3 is CATITWGVTGELFF. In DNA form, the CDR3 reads TGTGCCACCATTACGTGGGGGGTCACGGGGGAGCTGTTTTTT.

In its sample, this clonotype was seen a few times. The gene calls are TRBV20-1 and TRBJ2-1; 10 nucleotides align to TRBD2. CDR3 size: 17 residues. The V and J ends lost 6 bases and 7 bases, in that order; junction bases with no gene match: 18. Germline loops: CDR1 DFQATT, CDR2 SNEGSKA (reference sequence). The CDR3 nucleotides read TGCAGTGCCTCCCCCTTCTCTAGCGGGGGCAGGGGGAATGAGCAGTTCTTC. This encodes CSASPFSSGGRGNEQFF.

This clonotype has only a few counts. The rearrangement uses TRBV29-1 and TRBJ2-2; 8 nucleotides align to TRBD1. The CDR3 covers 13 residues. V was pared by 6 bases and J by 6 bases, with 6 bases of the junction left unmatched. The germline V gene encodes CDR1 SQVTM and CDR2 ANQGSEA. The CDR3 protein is CSVRGRFSGELFF. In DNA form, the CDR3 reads TGCAGCGTCAGGGGGCGATTTTCCGGGGAGCTGTTTTTT.

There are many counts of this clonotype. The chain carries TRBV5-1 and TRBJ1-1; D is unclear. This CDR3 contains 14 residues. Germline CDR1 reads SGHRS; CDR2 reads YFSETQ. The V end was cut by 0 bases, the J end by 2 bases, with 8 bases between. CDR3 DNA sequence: TGCGCCAGCAGCTTGGAACACTCAAACACTGAAGCTTTCTTT. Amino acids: CASSLEHSNTEAFF.

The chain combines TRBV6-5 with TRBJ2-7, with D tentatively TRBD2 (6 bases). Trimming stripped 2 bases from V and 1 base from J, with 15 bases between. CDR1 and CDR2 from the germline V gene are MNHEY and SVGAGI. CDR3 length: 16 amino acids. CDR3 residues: CASSYPRTGGSYEQYF. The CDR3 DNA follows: TGTGCCAGCAGTTACCCCCGGACCGGGGGATCCTACGAGCAGTACTTC.

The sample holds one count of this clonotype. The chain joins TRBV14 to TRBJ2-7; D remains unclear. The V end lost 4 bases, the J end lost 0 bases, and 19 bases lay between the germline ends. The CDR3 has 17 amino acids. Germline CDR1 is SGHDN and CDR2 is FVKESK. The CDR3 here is CASSRRTFGRSSYEQYF. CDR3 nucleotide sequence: TGTGCCAGCAGCCGCCGGACCTTTGGACGGAGCTCCTACGAGCAGTACTTC.

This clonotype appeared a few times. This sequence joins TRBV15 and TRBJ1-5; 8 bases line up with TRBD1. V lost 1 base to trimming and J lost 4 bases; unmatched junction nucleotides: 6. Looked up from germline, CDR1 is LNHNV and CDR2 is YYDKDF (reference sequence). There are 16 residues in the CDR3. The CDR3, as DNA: TGTGCCACCAGCAGAGGACAGAGACAGGGGAATCAGCCCCAGCATTTT. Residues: CATSRGQRQGNQPQHF. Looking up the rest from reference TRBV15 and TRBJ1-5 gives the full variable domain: DAMVIQNPRYQVTQFGKPVTLSCSQTLNHNVMYWYQQKSSQAPKLLFHYYDKDFNNEADTPDNFQSRRPNTSFCFLDIRSPGLGDTAMYLCATSRGQRQGNQPQHFGDGTRLSIL.

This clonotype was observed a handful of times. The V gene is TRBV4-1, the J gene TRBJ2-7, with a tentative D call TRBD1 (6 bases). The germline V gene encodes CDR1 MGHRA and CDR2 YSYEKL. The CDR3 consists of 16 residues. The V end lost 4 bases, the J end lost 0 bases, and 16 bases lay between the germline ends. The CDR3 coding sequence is TGCGCCAGCAGCCGTTCCCCAGGGGCCGTCTCCTACGAGCAGTACTTC. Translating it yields CASSRSPGAVSYEQYF.

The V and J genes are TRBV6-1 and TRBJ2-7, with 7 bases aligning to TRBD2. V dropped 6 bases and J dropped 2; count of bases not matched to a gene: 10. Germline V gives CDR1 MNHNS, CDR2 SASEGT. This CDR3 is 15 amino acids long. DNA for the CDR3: TGTGCCAGCAGGGCGGAGGGACGGGGGGCCTACGAGCAGTACTTC. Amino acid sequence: CASRAEGRGAYEQYF.